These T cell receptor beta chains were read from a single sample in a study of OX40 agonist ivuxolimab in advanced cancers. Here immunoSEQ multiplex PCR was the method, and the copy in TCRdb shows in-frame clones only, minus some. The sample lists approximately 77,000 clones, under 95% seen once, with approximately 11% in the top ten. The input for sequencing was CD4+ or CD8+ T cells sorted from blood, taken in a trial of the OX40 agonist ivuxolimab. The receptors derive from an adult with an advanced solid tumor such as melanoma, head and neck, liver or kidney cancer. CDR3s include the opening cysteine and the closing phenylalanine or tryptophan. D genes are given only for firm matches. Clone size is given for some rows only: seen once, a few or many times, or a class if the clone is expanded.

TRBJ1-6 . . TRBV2 TGTGCCAGCAGTGACGGGCAGGGGAGAAATTCACCCCTCCACTTT CASSDGQGRNSPLHF
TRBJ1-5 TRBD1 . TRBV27 TGTGCCAGCAGCCTTATAGGGGACAGGGGTTTCAATCAGCCCCAGCATTTT CASSLIGDRGFNQPQHF
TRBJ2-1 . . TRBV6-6 TGTGCCAGCAGTTACGCGACAGAGCTATACAATGAGCAGTTCTTC CASSYATELYNEQFF
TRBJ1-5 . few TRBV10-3 TGTGCCATCAGTGTTCGTCAGGGCAATCAGCCCCAGCATTTT CAISVRQGNQPQHF
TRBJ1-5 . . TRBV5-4 TGTGCCAGCAGCTCGGCCTTCAGGTTGCTTAATCAGCCCCAGCATTTT CASSSAFRLLNQPQHF
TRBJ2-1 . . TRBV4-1 TGCGCCAGCAGCCAACGAGCGGCATCCTACAATGAGCAGTTCTTC CASSQRAASYNEQFF
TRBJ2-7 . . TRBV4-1 TGCGCCAGCAGCCAAGAGCCAGGCGTCTTGGGGTACGAGCAGTACTTC CASSQEPGVLGYEQYF
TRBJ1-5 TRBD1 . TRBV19 TGTGCCAGCCTCTCAGGGCAGGGGGCCAGTCAGCCCCAGCATTTT CASLSGQGASQPQHF
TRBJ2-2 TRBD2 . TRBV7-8 TGTGCCAGCAGCCCAGCGCGGGGGGCGGCCGGGGAGCTGTTTTTT CASSPARGAAGELFF
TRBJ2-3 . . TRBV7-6 TGTGCCAGCAGCAGCGGTGGGGGATTGGTAGATACGCAGTATTTT CASSSGGGLVDTQYF
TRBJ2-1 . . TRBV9 TGTGCCAGCAGCGTAGGAACTAACTACAATGAGCAGTTCTTC CASSVGTNYNEQFF
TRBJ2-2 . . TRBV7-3 TGTGCCAGCAGCCATCCCGCCAGGGATCGGACCGGGGAGCTGTTTTTT CASSHPARDRTGELFF
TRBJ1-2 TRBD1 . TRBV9 TGTGCCAGCAGCCCCCGGACAGGGGGCGAGGTTGGCTACACCTTC CASSPRTGGEVGYTF
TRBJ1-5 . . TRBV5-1 TGCGCCAGCAGCCGTATAACCCGGGAGGAGAATAGCAATCAGCCCCAGCATTTT CASSRITREENSNQPQHF
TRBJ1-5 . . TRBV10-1 TGCGCCAGCAGCGTCGGAGATAGCAATCAGCCCCAGCATTTT CASSVGDSNQPQHF
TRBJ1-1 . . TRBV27 TGTGCCAGCAGTTTAGGCCTGGGGGCCGCTGAAGCTTTCTTT CASSLGLGAAEAFF
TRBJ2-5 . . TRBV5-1 TGCGCCAGCAGCTTGGCCCTGGGAGAGACCCAGTACTTC CASSLALGETQYF
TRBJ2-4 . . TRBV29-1 TGCAGCGTACTAGCACCCAATGCAAACATTCAGTACTTC CSVLAPNANIQYF
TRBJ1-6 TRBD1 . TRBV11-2 TGTGCCAGCTCTCGGACAGGGGGAGTCTATAATTCACCCCTCCACTTT CASSRTGGVYNSPLHF
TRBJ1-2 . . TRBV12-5 TGTGCTAGTGGTTTGGACGCTGATGGCAGGATTTATGGCTACACCTTC CASGLDADGRIYGYTF
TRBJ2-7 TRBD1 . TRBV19 TGTGCCAGTAAGCCCTCGGACAGGATAACCTACGAGCAGTACTTC CASKPSDRITYEQYF
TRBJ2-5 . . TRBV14 TGTGCCAGCAGGTGGGGGTACCAAGAGACCCAGTACTTC CASRWGYQETQYF
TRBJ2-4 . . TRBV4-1 TGCGCCAGCAGCCCAGGGGAATCTAAAAACATTCAGTACTTC CASSPGESKNIQYF
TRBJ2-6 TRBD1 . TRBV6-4 TGTGCCAGCAGTGACTCGGGGCAGGGGGCAGATGGGGCCAACGTCCTGACTTTC CASSDSGQGADGANVLTF
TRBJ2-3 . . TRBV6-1 TGTGCCAGCAGTGATGGTGTCCTCGGGACCCTCACAGATACGCAGTATTTT CASSDGVLGTLTDTQYF
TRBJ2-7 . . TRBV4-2 TGTGCCAGCAGCCCCCGACATCCCGACTACGAGCAGTACTTC CASSPRHPDYEQYF
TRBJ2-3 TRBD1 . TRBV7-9 TGTGCCAGCAGCCCTCGACAGGGGGCTAGCGCAGATACGCAGTATTTT CASSPRQGASADTQYF
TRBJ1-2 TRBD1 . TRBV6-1 TGTGCCAGCAGTGAAACAGGGGGCGGTGGCTACACCTTC CASSETGGGGYTF
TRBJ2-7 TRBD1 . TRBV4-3 TGCGCCAGCAGCCCAGTGACAGGGAACTACGAGCAGTACTTC CASSPVTGNYEQYF
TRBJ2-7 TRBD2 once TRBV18 TGTGCCAGCTCACCACGGGAGGGCGGAGCCTACGAGCAGTACTTC CASSPREGGAYEQYF
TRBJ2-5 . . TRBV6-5 TGTGCCAGCGGATCGGACGTCCAAGAGACCCAGTACTTC CASGSDVQETQYF
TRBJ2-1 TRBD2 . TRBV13 TGTGCCAGCAGCGAAGGGGTAGCGGGGGACAATGAGCAGTTCTTC CASSEGVAGDNEQFF
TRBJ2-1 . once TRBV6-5 TGTGCCAGCAGTTACTTTGGCAGCTCCAATGAGCAGTTCTTC CASSYFGSSNEQFF
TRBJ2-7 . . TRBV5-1 TGCGCCAGCAGCTTTGCCTCCTCAGGGGACCCCCACCCCTACGAGCAGTACTTC CASSFASSGDPHPYEQYF
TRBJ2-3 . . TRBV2 TGTGCCAGCAGTGAAGGCGCGGAAAATACGCAGTATTTT CASSEGAENTQYF
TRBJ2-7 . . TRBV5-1 TGCGCCAGCAGCTTGGCCCTTTCAGCGGAGGGCTACGAGCAGTACTTC CASSLALSAEGYEQYF
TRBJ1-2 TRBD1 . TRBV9 TGTGCCAGCAGCGTGGTTCCGGGACAGGGGACCCCCGACTATGGCTACACCTTC CASSVVPGQGTPDYGYTF
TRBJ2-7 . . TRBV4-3 TGCGCCAGCAGCCAGCGACAGGAGAGCTACGAGCAGTACTTC CASSQRQESYEQYF
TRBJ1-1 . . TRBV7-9 TGTGCCAGCAGCTTAGTGGCCACTGAAGCTTTCTTT CASSLVATEAFF
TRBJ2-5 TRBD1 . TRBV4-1 TGCGCCAGCAGCCATCATAGGGACAGTCAAGAGACCCAGTACTTC CASSHHRDSQETQYF
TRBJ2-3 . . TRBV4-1 TGCGCCAGCAGCCAAGTGGTAGCGGCGGATACGCAGTATTTT CASSQVVAADTQYF
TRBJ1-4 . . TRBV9 TGTGCCAGCAGCGTAGGGGGGACAACTAATGAAAAACTGTTTTTT CASSVGGTTNEKLFF
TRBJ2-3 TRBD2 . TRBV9 TGTGCCAGCAGCGTGGGGCGGGGGGGCACCGATACGCAGTATTTT CASSVGRGGTDTQYF
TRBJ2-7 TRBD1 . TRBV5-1 TGCGCCAGCAGTCAATCCCGGGACAGAGCTCCCTACGAGCAGTACTTC CASSQSRDRAPYEQYF
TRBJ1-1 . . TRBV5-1 TGCGCCAGCAGCTTGGTACATATGAACACTGAAGCTTTCTTT CASSLVHMNTEAFF
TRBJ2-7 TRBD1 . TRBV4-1 TGCGCCAGCAGCCAAGATCCCACGGGACAGGGGGCTGGAGAGCAGTACTTC CASSQDPTGQGAGEQYF
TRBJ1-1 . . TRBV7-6 TGTGCCAGCAGCCTCCTTGGACGGGGGTTGGGGAACACTGAAGCTTTCTTT CASSLLGRGLGNTEAFF